Listed here are 10 T cell receptor beta chains from one sample, sequenced in a study of tumor-infiltrating lymphocytes in localized non-small cell lung cancer. The assay was immunoSEQ multiplex PCR, and TCRdb's table has in-frame clones only and misses some. This table holds about 23,000 clones, 73% found once. Material: lung tumor tissue. The origin of the receptors is a human donor with non-small cell lung cancer.

This clone was detected only a few times. This chain links TRBV19 with TRBJ2-5, with D perhaps assigned TRBD1 or TRBD2 (5 bases each). Germline CDR1 reads LNHDA; CDR2 reads SQIVND (reference sequence). CDR3 length: 14 residues. With 4 bases removed from V and 4 bases from J, the gap between germline ends came to 13 bases. The CDR3 is CASSTGAGTETQYF. The CDR3 DNA reads TGTGCCAGTAGTACCGGCGCAGGGACAGAGACCCAGTACTTC.

There are a few counts of this clone. The J gene is TRBJ2-3, the V gene TRBV19; unclear D gene. V lost 2 bases and J 8 bases, leaving 5 bases between the germline ends. The CDR3 extends over 11 amino acids. Germline CDR1 reads LNHDA; CDR2 reads SQIVND (reference sequence). CDR3 nucleotides: TGTGCCAGTAGTATAAGTAGTACGCAGTATTTT. It yields the protein CASSISSTQYF. The whole variable domain, filled in from reference TRBV19 and TRBJ2-3, reads DGGITQSPKYLFRKEGQNVTLSCEQNLNHDAMYWYRQDPGQGLRLIYYSQIVNDFQKGDIAEGYSVSREKKESFPLTVTSAQKNPTAFYLCASSISSTQYFGPGTRLTVL.

The chain couples TRBV4-3 to TRBJ1-5; unclear D gene. Germline assignment: CDR1 LGHNA and CDR2 YSLEER. V lost 0 bases to trimming and J lost 9 bases, with 15 bases between them. The CDR3 runs to 15 residues. The CDR3 DNA is TGCGCCAGCAGCCAAGATACACAGCCCCTTACGCCCCAGCATTTT. It translates to CASSQDTQPLTPQHF.

The chain is built from TRBV7-2 and TRBJ2-3; D gene ambiguous. Germline V gene sequence: CDR1 SGHTA, CDR2 FQGNSA. V was trimmed by 2 bases and J by 5 bases, leaving 8 bases between them. There are 13 residues in the CDR3. Here the CDR3 DNA reads TGTGCCAGCAGCTTATTCCCCAGAGATACGCAGTATTTT. This translates into CASSLFPRDTQYF.

This chain uses TRBV5-1 with TRBJ2-6, with D uncertain. This CDR3 has 13 amino acids. V was trimmed by 4 bases and J by 1 base, leaving 3 bases between them. Germline CDR1 and CDR2: SGHRS and YFSETQ. The CDR3 spells CASSGSGANVLTF. CDR3 DNA: TGCGCCAGCAGCGGTTCTGGGGCCAACGTCCTGACTTTC.

The chain joins TRBV5-1 to TRBJ2-1; 7 bases agree with TRBD1. The CDR3 sequence is 13 residues long. Germline values: CDR1 SGHRS, CDR2 YFSETQ. V lost 5 bases and J lost 5; bases outside the gene matches: 4. The DNA for the CDR3 is TGCGCCAGCAGTCGCCAGGGGGACAATGAGCAGTTCTTC. Protein product: CASSRQGDNEQFF.

The chain combines TRBV19 with TRBJ1-5; 8 bases fit TRBD1. CDR3 length: 14 amino acids. The V and J ends lost 7 bases and 0 bases, in that order; junction bases with no gene match: 2. The germline V gene has CDR1 LNHDA and CDR2 SQIVND (reference sequence). The CDR3 region has the DNA TGTGCCAGTACCGGACAGGGTAGCAATCAGCCCCAGCATTTT. Protein: CASTGQGSNQPQHF.

This clone showed up just a few times. The gene calls are TRBV7-2 and TRBJ2-7, with 7 bases that match TRBD1. J lost 3 bases, V lost 1 base, and 3 bases had no gene match. The CDR3 covers 14 residues. Looked up from germline, CDR1 is SGHTA and CDR2 is FQGNSA. The CDR3 bases are TGTGCCAGCAGCTTAGATCGGGACAGCTACGAGCAGTACTTC. This gives the protein CASSLDRDSYEQYF.

The rearrangement links TRBV28 to TRBJ2-3; TRBD2 aligns across 7 bases. V was clipped by 10 bases and J by 1 base; unmatched bases: 14. The CDR3 covers 16 residues. Germline V lookup: CDR1 MDHEN, CDR2 SYDVKM. The CDR3 DNA reads as TGTGCCACCTACGGGGGGATACAATCTGGCACAGATACGCAGTATTTT. Translated: CATYGGIQSGTDTQYF. The full variable domain, completed using reference TRBV28 and TRBJ2-3, is DVKVTQSSRYLVKRTGEKVFLECVQDMDHENMFWYRQDPGLGLRLIYFSYDVKMKEKGDIPEGYSVSREKKERFSLILESASTNQTSMYLCATYGGIQSGTDTQYFGPGTRLTVL.

The sample holds one count of this clone. The V call is TRBV10-1, the J call TRBJ2-7; 8 positions match TRBD1. The CDR3 sequence is 14 residues long. The V segment lost 6 bases and the J segment 2 bases; nucleotides outside the gene matches: 6. Germline assignment: CDR1 WNHNN and CDR2 SYGVQD (reference sequence). CDR3 coding DNA: TGCGCCAGCAGCCTCGGACAGGGTCCCTACGAGCAGTACTTC. It yields the protein CASSLGQGPYEQYF.